A selection of T cell receptor beta chains follows, all from one sample in a study of cytomegalovirus exposure and HLA in healthy donors. TCRdb keeps only in-frame clones here, not all; method: immunoSEQ multiplex PCR. The data show around 140,000 clones, roughly four fifths seen once. The sample comprised PBMCs. The receptors derive from a woman between 45 and 60 years old in good health and CMV-seropositive. Each CDR3 is given with its conserved first and last residue. Each record gives: J gene, D gene, V gene, clone size, CDR3 protein, CDR3 DNA. The D gene is left open where the match is weak. Not all rows give a size; the values are once, few, many and, for expanded clones, a class.

TRBJ2-5	TRBD1	TRBV19	NA	CASSIFQGQTQETQYF	TGTGCCAGTAGTATCTTCCAGGGACAGACCCAAGAGACCCAGTACTTC
TRBJ2-3	TRBD2	TRBV4-1	NA	CASSGLAGDVPTDTQYF	TGCGCCAGCAGTGGACTAGCGGGAGATGTACCCACAGATACGCAGTATTTT
TRBJ2-5	TRBD1	TRBV9	NA	CASSVAGTGVETQYF	TGTGCCAGCAGCGTCGCCGGGACAGGGGTAGAGACCCAGTACTTC
TRBJ2-2	NA	TRBV15	NA	CATSGGLYTGELFF	TGTGCCACCAGCGGGGGACTCTACACCGGGGAGCTGTTTTTT
TRBJ2-6	TRBD1	TRBV5-5	NA	CASSLGGTGANVLTF	TGTGCCAGCAGCCTAGGGGGCACTGGGGCCAACGTCCTGACTTTC
TRBJ2-7	NA	TRBV7-6	NA	CASSLADSRGRSYEQYF	TGTGCCAGCAGCTTAGCGGACTCCAGGGGAAGGTCCTACGAGCAGTACTTC
TRBJ2-1	NA	TRBV7-9	NA	CASSLEAGANNEQFF	TGTGCCAGCAGCTTAGAGGCGGGGGCCAACAATGAGCAGTTCTTC
TRBJ2-1	TRBD2	TRBV4-1	NA	CASRRLAGGGEQFF	TGCGCCAGCCGACGACTAGCGGGAGGAGGTGAGCAGTTCTTC
TRBJ2-5	TRBD1	TRBV11-2	NA	CASSPWDRGQETQYF	TGTGCCAGCAGCCCCTGGGACAGGGGGCAGGAGACCCAGTACTTC
TRBJ1-4	NA	TRBV6-5	NA	CASSSSATNEKLFF	TGTGCCAGCAGTTCGTCAGCAACTAATGAAAAACTGTTTTTT
TRBJ2-5	TRBD1	TRBV4-1	once	CASSQPGQGAQETQYF	TGCGCCAGCAGCCAACCCGGACAGGGGGCTCAAGAGACCCAGTACTTC
TRBJ1-2	NA	TRBV5-1	NA	CASSREAPHSYGYTF	TGCGCCAGCAGCCGCGAGGCTCCCCACTCCTATGGCTACACCTTC
TRBJ1-1	NA	TRBV30	NA	CATRKTVNTEAFF	TGTGCCACAAGAAAGACAGTGAACACTGAAGCTTTCTTT
TRBJ1-4	NA	TRBV4-3	NA	CASSQGHRVDEKLFF	TGCGCCAGCAGCCAAGGGCACAGGGTGGATGAAAAACTGTTTTTT
TRBJ2-1	NA	TRBV19	few	CASSMGPWQGKAYNEQFF	TGTGCCAGTAGTATGGGCCCTTGGCAGGGAAAGGCCTACAATGAGCAGTTCTTC
TRBJ2-5	TRBD1	TRBV6-5	NA	CASSPMTGGEETQYF	TGTGCCAGCAGTCCCATGACAGGGGGAGAAGAGACCCAGTACTTC
TRBJ2-3	NA	TRBV11-2	NA	CASTRLGGADTQYF	TGTGCCAGCACCCGACTAGGAGGAGCAGATACGCAGTATTTT
TRBJ1-4	NA	TRBV11-2	NA	CASSLFRDFEKLFF	TGTGCCAGCAGCTTATTCAGGGACTTTGAAAAACTGTTTTTT
TRBJ1-5	NA	TRBV2	NA	CASTPEGGFSNQPQHF	TGTGCCAGCACCCCGGAGGGGGGGTTTAGCAATCAGCCCCAGCATTTT
TRBJ2-7	TRBD1	TRBV27	NA	CASSSSTGEVWYEQYF	TGTGCCAGCAGTTCCTCGACAGGGGAGGTATGGTACGAGCAGTACTTC
TRBJ2-7	TRBD2	TRBV10-2	NA	CASSESLAGRGYEQYF	TGCGCCAGCAGTGAGTCGCTAGCGGGGAGAGGCTACGAGCAGTACTTC
TRBJ1-1	TRBD1	TRBV10-3	NA	CAISETGTGGTEAFF	TGTGCCATCAGTGAAACCGGGACAGGGGGCACTGAAGCTTTCTTT
TRBJ2-1	TRBD1	TRBV4-3	NA	CASSQDVGQGMNEQFF	TGCGCCAGCAGCCAAGATGTAGGACAGGGGATGAATGAGCAGTTCTTC
TRBJ2-4	TRBD1	TRBV4-3	NA	CASSQGLDRAKNIQYF	TGCGCCAGCAGCCAAGGACTTGACAGGGCAAAAAACATTCAGTACTTC
TRBJ1-5	NA	TRBV9	NA	CASSVSPYSNQPQHF	TGTGCCAGCAGCGTTTCCCCTTATAGCAATCAGCCCCAGCATTTT
TRBJ1-1	NA	TRBV7-2	NA	CASSFRTVVNTEAFF	TGTGCCAGCAGCTTCCGGACAGTAGTGAACACTGAAGCTTTCTTT
TRBJ1-1	NA	TRBV15	NA	CATSRDPGGEAFF	TGTGCCACCAGCAGAGACCCGGGGGGAGAAGCTTTCTTT
TRBJ2-2	NA	TRBV25-1	NA	CASSEYGNTGELFF	TGTGCCAGCAGTGAATACGGGAACACCGGGGAGCTGTTTTTT
TRBJ1-1	TRBD1	TRBV5-4	NA	CASSPKGQGPVLNTEAFF	TGTGCCAGCAGCCCCAAGGGACAGGGACCCGTCTTGAACACTGAAGCTTTCTTT